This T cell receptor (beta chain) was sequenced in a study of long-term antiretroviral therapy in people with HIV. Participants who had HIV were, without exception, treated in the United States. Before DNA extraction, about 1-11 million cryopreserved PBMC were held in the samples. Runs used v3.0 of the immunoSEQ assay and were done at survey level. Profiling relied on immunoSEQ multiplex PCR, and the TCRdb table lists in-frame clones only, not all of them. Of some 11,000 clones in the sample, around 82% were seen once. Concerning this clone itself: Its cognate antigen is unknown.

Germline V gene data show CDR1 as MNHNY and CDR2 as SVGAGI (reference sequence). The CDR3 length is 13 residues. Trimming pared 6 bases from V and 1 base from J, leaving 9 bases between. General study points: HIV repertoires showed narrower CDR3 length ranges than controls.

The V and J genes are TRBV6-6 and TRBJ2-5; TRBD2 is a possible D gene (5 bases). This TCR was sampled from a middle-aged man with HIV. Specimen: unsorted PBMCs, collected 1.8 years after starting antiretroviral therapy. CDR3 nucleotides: TGTGCCAGCAGACGAGGGAGCCAAGAGACCCAGTACTTC. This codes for CASRRGSQETQYF.